The source of this T cell receptor (beta chain) is a study of CD4 T cell repertoires in COVID-19. Across the study: Other coronavirus spike proteins restimulated relabeled CFSE-low cells expanded with IL-2 for 10 days.

A remark on this clone: What it binds is not known.

Study-wide results and caveats: Some SARS-CoV-2 clonotypes, between roughly 7 and 27%, recurred in SARS-CoV and/or HKU1 cultures.

The assay was immunoSEQ multiplex PCR, and TCRdb's table has in-frame clones only and misses some. This sample has about 75,000 clones, with about 83% found just once. Losses at the gene ends were 5 bases for V and 4 bases for J; bases not matched to a gene: 5. CDR1 and CDR2 from the germline V gene are SGHTA and FQGNSA. The CDR3 covers 15 residues. The receptor comes from a human donor who had COVID-19. The rearrangement uses TRBV7-2 and TRBJ2-5; 12 nucleotides match TRBD2. Sample: CD4+ T cells from peripheral blood, taken after recovery from COVID-19. The CDR3 bases are TGTGCCAGCAGCCCTCAACTAGCGGGAGGAGAGACCCAGTACTTC. Amino acids: CASSPQLAGGETQYF.